This T cell receptor beta chain was obtained from a study of cytomegalovirus exposure and HLA in healthy donors. The study's findings and limits: Among TCR beta chains, those listed as cytomegalovirus-associated numbered about 160. Productive status was seen about 90% or about 30% of the time for most TCR beta V segments in an earlier analysis. Common viral pathogens seemed to be connected with several of the most significant clusters, according to a later analysis.

V lost 5 bases and J lost 0, with 11 bases in between. CDR3 length: 15 residues. Per germline, CDR1 MNHNS and CDR2 SASEGT. 13 Jbeta primers and 60 Vbeta primers were used for the PCR. This table comes from immunoSEQ multiplex PCR, and its TCRdb copy is limited to in-frame clones, with some not included. Among 150,000 or so clones listed, around three quarters were seen once. Concerning this clone: Antigen specificity is unknown.

Source material: PBMCs. The V call is TRBV6-1, the J call TRBJ1-3; a possible D gene is TRBD1 (5 bases). This receptor was obtained from a male donor in good health and CMV-seronegative. CDR3 sequence (DNA): TGTGCCAGCAGTTCCCGGGGGGGCTCTGGAAACACCATATATTTT. As protein: CASSSRGGSGNTIYF.